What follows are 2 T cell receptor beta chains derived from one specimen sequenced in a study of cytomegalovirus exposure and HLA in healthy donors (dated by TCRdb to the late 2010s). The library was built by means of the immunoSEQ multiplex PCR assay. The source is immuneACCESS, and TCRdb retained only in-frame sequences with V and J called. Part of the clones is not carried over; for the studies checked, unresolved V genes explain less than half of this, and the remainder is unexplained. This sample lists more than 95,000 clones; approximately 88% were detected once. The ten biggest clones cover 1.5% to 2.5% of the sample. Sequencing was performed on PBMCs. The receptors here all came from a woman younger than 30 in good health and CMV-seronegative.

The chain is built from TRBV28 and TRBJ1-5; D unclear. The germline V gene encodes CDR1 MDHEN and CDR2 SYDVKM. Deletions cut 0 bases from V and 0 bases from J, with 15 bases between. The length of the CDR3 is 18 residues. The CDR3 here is CASSLWAGGIDSNQPQHF. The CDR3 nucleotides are TGTGCCAGCAGTTTATGGGCAGGAGGGATAGATAGCAATCAGCCCCAGCATTTT.

The CDR3 region has the DNA TGTGCCAGCAGTGAATCGTGGCAGGGGGCCGGGGAGCAGTACTTC. This encodes CASSESWQGAGEQYF. This rearrangement joins TRBV6-1 to TRBJ2-7; 8 bases match TRBD1. V trimming: 2 bases; J trimming: 7 bases; junction bases outside the gene matches: 10. Germline V gives CDR1 MNHNS, CDR2 SASEGT. There are 15 residues in the CDR3.